The 3 T cell receptor beta chains listed next were all sequenced from one sample in a study of T cells after yellow fever vaccination. MiXCR, applied by TCRdb to the 5' RACE reads, yields one record per CDR3 protein. Of 400,000 to 450,000 distinct CDR3 sequences in the sample, roughly a sixth were seen once. The sample consisted of PBMCs, taken before the yellow fever booster vaccination. Receptors originate from a man aged 18 to 30 who received the YFV17D yellow fever vaccine.

This clonotype was picked up a small number of times. This chain connects TRBV5-1 to TRBJ1-3, with D perhaps TRBD1 (6 bases). Trimming shortened V by 4 bases and J by 0 bases, and 14 bases separated the two germline ends. Germline-derived CDR1 and CDR2 are SGHRS and YFSETQ. The CDR3 sequence is 16 residues long. The chain's CDR3 is CASSERGQLSGNTIYF. In nucleotides, the CDR3 is TGCGCCAGCAGCGAACGAGGACAGCTCTCTGGAAACACCATATATTTT.

This clonotype was counted ten times or more. This chain uses TRBV7-9 with TRBJ1-1; possibly TRBD1 for D (6 bases). The CDR3 contains 14 residues. Per the germline V gene, CDR1 is SEHNR and CDR2 is FQNEAQ (reference sequence). V gave up 3 bases and J gave up 0 bases, with 8 bases separating them. CDR3 protein: CASSFQGLNTEAFF. Here the CDR3 DNA reads TGTGCCAGCAGCTTCCAGGGGCTGAACACTGAAGCTTTCTTT.

The gene calls are TRBV29-1 and TRBJ1-1; no reliable D call. Trimming shortened V by 4 bases and J by 3 bases, and 18 bases separated the two germline ends. This CDR3 comprises 15 residues. Germline V CDR1 and CDR2: SQVTM, ANQGSEA. The CDR3 sequence is CSVASPGGYDTEAFF. CDR3 nucleotides: TGCAGCGTTGCCTCACCGGGTGGTTATGACACTGAAGCTTTCTTT.